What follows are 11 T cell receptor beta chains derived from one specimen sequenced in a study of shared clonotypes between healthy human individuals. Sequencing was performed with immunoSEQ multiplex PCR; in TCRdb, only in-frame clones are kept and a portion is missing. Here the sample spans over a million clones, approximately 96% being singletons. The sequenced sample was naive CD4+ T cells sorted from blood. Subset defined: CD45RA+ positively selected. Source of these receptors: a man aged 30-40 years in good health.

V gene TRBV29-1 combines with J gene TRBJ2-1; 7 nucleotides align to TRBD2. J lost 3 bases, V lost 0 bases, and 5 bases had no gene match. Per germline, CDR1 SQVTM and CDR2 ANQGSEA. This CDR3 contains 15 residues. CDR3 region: CSVEDRTRSYNEQFF. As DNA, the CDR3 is TGCAGCGTTGAAGATCGGACTAGGAGCTACAATGAGCAGTTCTTC.

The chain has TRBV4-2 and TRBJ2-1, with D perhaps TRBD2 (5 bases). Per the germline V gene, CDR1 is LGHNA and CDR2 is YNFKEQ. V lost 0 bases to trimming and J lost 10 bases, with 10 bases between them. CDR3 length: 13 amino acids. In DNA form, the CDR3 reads TGTGCCAGCAGCCAAGAAGGAAGGGAGGAGCAGTTCTTC. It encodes CASSQEGREEQFF.

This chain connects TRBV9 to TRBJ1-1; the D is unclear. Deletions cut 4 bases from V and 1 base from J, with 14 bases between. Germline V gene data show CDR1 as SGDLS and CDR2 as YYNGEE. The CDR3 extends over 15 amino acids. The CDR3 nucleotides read TGTGCCAGCAGCCCCCGGGAAGGGCCGAACACTGAAGCTTTCTTT. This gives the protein CASSPREGPNTEAFF.

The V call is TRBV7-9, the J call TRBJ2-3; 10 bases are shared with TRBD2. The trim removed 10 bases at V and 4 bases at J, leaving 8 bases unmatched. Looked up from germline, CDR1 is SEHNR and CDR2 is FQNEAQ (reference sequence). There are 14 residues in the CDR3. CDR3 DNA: TGTGCCACCATGAAGACTAGCGGGCCAGATACGCAGTATTTT. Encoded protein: CATMKTSGPDTQYF.

The CDR3 reads CASSGDRAYGYTF. The CDR3 nucleotides read TGCGCCAGCAGTGGGGACAGGGCCTATGGCTACACCTTC. V gene TRBV10-1 combines with J gene TRBJ1-2, with 9 bases matching TRBD1. Per germline, CDR1 WNHNN and CDR2 SYGVQD (reference sequence). With 4 bases clipped from V and 4 bases from J, the junction kept 1 base outside the gene matches. The length of the CDR3 is 13 residues.

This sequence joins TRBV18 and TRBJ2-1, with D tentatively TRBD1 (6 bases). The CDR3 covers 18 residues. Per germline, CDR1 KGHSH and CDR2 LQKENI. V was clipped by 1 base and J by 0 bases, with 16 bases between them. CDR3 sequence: CASSPLYPRTDSYNEQFF. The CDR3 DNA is TGTGCCAGCTCACCACTTTACCCAAGGACAGACTCCTACAATGAGCAGTTCTTC. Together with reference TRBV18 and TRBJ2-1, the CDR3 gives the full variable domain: NAGVMQNPRHLVRRRGQEARLRCSPMKGHSHVYWYRQLPEEGLKFMVYLQKENIIDESGMPKERFSAEFPKEGPSILRIQQVVRGDSAAYFCASSPLYPRTDSYNEQFFGPGTRLTVL.

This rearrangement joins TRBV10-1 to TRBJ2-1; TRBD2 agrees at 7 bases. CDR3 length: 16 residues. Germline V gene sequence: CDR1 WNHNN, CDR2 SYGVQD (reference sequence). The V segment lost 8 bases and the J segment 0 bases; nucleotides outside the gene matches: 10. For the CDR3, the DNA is TGCGCCAGCTCCGGGGGAGGGGTCGGCTCCTACAATGAGCAGTTCTTC. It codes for CASSGGGVGSYNEQFF.

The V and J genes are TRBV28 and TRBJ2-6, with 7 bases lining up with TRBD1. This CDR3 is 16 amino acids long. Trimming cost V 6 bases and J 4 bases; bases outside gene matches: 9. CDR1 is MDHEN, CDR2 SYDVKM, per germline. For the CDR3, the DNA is TGTGCCAGCAGGTCGTCGACAGGGTTCGGGGCCAACGTCCTGACTTTC. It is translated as CASRSSTGFGANVLTF.

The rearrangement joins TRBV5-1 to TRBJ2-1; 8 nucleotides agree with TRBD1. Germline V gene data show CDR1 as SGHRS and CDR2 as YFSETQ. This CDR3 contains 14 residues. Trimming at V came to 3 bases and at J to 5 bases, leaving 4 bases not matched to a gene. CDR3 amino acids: CASSSQGADNEQFF. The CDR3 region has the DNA TGCGCCAGCAGCTCGCAGGGGGCCGACAATGAGCAGTTCTTC. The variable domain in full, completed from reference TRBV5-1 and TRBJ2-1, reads KAGVTQTPRYLIKTRGQQVTLSCSPISGHRSVSWYQQTPGQGLQFLFEYFSETQRNKGNFPGRFSGRQFSNSRSEMNVSTLELGDSALYLCASSSQGADNEQFFGPGTRLTVL.

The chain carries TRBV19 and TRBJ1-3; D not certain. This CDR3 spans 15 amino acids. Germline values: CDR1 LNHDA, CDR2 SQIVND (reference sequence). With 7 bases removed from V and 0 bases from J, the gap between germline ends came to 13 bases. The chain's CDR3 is CASTPTGYSGNTIYF. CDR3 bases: TGTGCCAGTACCCCGACCGGGTACTCTGGAAACACCATATATTTT.

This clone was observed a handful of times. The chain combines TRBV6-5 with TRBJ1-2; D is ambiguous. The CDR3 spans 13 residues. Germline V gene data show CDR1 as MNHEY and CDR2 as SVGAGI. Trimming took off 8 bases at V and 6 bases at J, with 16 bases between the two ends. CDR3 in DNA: TGTGCCAGCTTCACCAGAGGGTTCAATGGCTACACCTTC. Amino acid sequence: CASFTRGFNGYTF.